The 7 T cell receptor beta chains below all came from one sample that was sequenced in a study of T cell changes during pregnancy in multiple sclerosis. Produced via immunoSEQ multiplex PCR; TCRdb's table is partial and in-frame only. The sample has fewer than 70,000 clones; roughly 90% are singletons. The sample in question was peripheral blood, obtained in the second trimester of pregnancy. The receptors come from a female donor in good health, enrolled as a control in a pregnancy study.

The chain has TRBV7-2 and TRBJ2-1; 8 positions match TRBD2. Germline-derived CDR1 and CDR2 are SGHTA and FQGNSA. The CDR3 sequence is 17 residues long. Trimming at V came to 2 bases and at J to 0 bases, leaving 6 bases not matched to a gene. The CDR3 here is CASSLRGGISSYNEQFF. The CDR3 DNA reads TGTGCCAGCAGCTTACGGGGGGGGATCAGCTCCTACAATGAGCAGTTCTTC.

This sequence joins TRBV27 and TRBJ1-4; possibly TRBD1 for D (5 bases). Germline V gene data show CDR1 as MNHEY and CDR2 as SMNVEV (reference sequence). This CDR3 has 13 residues. V lost 11 bases and J lost 8, with 18 bases in between. CDR3 sequence (DNA): TGTGCCTCGAGACGGCAGGGCAGGGAAAAACTGTTTTTT. Amino acids: CASRRQGREKLFF.

This chain uses TRBV25-1 with TRBJ2-1; weak D call: TRBD1 (5 bases). Trimming took off 1 base at V and 2 bases at J, with 12 bases between the two ends. The CDR3 covers 16 residues. Germline assignment: CDR1 MGHDK and CDR2 SYGVNS. The CDR3: CASSELPGLTYNEQFF. The CDR3 region has the DNA TGTGCCAGCAGTGAATTACCAGGGTTAACCTACAATGAGCAGTTCTTC.

V gene TRBV18 combines with J gene TRBJ2-5, with D possibly TRBD1 on 5 matching bases. This CDR3 is 14 amino acids long. The germline gives CDR1 KGHSH, CDR2 LQKENI. V was clipped by 1 base and J by 5 bases, with 11 bases between them. CDR3: CASSPQSGSETQYF. The CDR3, as DNA: TGTGCCAGCTCACCACAATCAGGGTCGGAGACCCAGTACTTC.

V and J are TRBV23-1 and TRBJ2-5, with D perhaps matching TRBD1 (5 bases). TRBV23-1 is an ORF, with its function uncertain. There are 10 residues in the CDR3. Trimming pared 8 bases from V and 4 bases from J, leaving 5 bases between. The CDR3 is CASQGETQYF. Written as DNA, the CDR3 is TGCGCCAGCCAGGGAGAGACCCAGTACTTC.

The V call is TRBV4-2, the J call TRBJ2-7; possibly TRBD1 for D (6 bases). CDR1 and CDR2 (germline): LGHNA, YNFKEQ. V was clipped by 0 bases and J by 4 bases, with 7 bases between them. This CDR3 is built from 13 residues. In DNA, the CDR3 is TGTGCCAGCAGCCAAGAACAGGGATACGAGCAGTACTTC. Its translation: CASSQEQGYEQYF.

The V call is TRBV14, the J call TRBJ2-2; 14 positions match TRBD2. CDR3 length equals 20 residues. Germline assignment: CDR1 SGHDN and CDR2 FVKESK. V was pared by 0 bases and J by 8 bases, with 14 bases of the junction left unmatched. CDR3 sequence (DNA): TGTGCCAGCAGCCAAGAGCGGTCGACTAGCGGGAGGGCCCATCGGGGGGAGCTGTTTTTT. Encoded protein: CASSQERSTSGRAHRGELFF. Looking up the rest from reference TRBV14 and TRBJ2-2 gives the full variable domain: EAGVTQFPSHSVIEKGQTVTLRCDPISGHDNLYWYRRVMGKEIKFLLHFVKESKQDESGMPNNRFLAERTGGTYSTLKVQPAELEDSGVYFCASSQERSTSGRAHRGELFFGEGSRLTVL.